This entry describes one T cell receptor beta chain. The table came from immunoSEQ multiplex PCR; TCRdb's copy has only in-frame clones and leaves some out. The sample carries tens of thousands of clones, approximately 92% recorded once. The germline V and J ends were trimmed by 4 bases and 1 base, with 17 bases remaining between them. There are 16 residues in the CDR3. In germline, CDR1 is SGHKS, CDR2 YYEKEE (reference sequence). After autologous stem cell transplantation all patients relapsed, and prior brentuximab vedotin exposure differed between cohorts. Purified CD4+ T cells were obtained from thawed PBMCs through magnetic negative selection. The sample is drawn from a study of PD-1 blockade in classical Hodgkin lymphoma.

The receptor comes from a human donor with classical Hodgkin lymphoma. The sample consisted of CD4+ T cells from blood, taken at baseline. This chain joins TRBV5-5 and TRBJ1-1; the D is unclear. The CDR3 sequence is CASSPFENRQNTEAFF. The CDR3, as DNA: TGTGCCAGCAGCCCCTTCGAGAATCGACAGAACACTGAAGCTTTCTTT.